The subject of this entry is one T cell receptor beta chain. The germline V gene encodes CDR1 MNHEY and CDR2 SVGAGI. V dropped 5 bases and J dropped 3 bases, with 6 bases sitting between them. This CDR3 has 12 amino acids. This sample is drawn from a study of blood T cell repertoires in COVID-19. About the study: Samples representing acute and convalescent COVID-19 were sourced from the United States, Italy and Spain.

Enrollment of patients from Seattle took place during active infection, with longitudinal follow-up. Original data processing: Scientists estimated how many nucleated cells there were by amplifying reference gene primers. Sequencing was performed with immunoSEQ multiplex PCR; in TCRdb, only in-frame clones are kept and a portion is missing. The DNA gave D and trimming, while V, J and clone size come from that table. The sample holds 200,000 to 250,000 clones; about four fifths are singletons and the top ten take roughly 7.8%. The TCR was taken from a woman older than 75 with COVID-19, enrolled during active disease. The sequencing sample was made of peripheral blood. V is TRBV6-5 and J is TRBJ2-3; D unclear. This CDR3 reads CASSIQTDTQYF. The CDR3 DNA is TGTGCCAGCAGTATACAGACAGATACGCAGTATTTT.